This T cell receptor beta chain emerged from a study of control samples from healthy donors and cancer patients. Some clones are missing from TCRdb's copy, which holds only in-frame ones; the method was immunoSEQ multiplex PCR. The top ten hold roughly 21% of the sample, which has some 89,000 clones, approximately 86% seen once. V was clipped by 3 bases and J by 0 bases, with 8 bases between them. Germline CDR1 GTSNPN, CDR2 SVGIG (reference sequence). The CDR3 is 13 residues long. The V and J genes are TRBV30 and TRBJ1-2, with a possible D match to TRBD1 (5 bases). The sequence derives from a man younger than 40 in good health. Sequencing was carried out using blood. The CDR3 bases are TGTGCCTGGAGCGGACAAGCTAACTATGGCTACACCTTC. This gives the protein CAWSGQANYGYTF.